Following are 20 T cell receptor beta chains from one sample sequenced in a study of blood T cell repertoires in COVID-19. Produced via immunoSEQ multiplex PCR; TCRdb's table is partial and in-frame only. The sample records tens of thousands of clones, roughly four fifths being singletons. Sequencing was carried out using peripheral blood. These receptors came from a man in his 70s with acute or convalescent COVID-19.

A word on this clone: The sample has other DNA sequences that encode this CDR3 too. This sequence joins TRBV5-1 and TRBJ2-1, with TRBD2 matching over 7 bases. The germline V gene has CDR1 SGHRS and CDR2 YFSETQ. The V segment lost 1 base and the J segment 1 base; nucleotides outside the gene matches: 2. The CDR3 has 15 residues. CDR3 DNA sequence: TGCGCCAGCAGCTTGAGCGGGACGTCCTACAATGAGCAGTTCTTC. This translates into CASSLSGTSYNEQFF.

The rearrangement joins TRBV5-8 to TRBJ1-6, with D unclear. In germline, CDR1 is SGHTS, CDR2 YDEGEE. The V gene lost 7 bases and the J gene lost 2 bases, with 19 bases spanning the gap. This CDR3 has 17 residues. The CDR3 region is CASQLGGGSAYNSPLHF. As DNA, the CDR3 is TGTGCCAGCCAGCTTGGAGGAGGGAGTGCCTATAATTCACCCCTCCACTTT. Combining the CDR3 with reference TRBV5-8 and TRBJ1-6 gives the whole variable domain EAGVTQSPTHLIKTRGQQATLRCSPISGHTSVYWYQQALGLGLQFLLWYDEGEERNRGNFPPRFSGRQFPNYSSELNVNALELEDSALYLCASQLGGGSAYNSPLHFGNGTRLTVT.

This chain connects TRBV18 to TRBJ1-1, with D perhaps matching TRBD1 (5 bases). V lost 0 bases and J lost 3, with 11 bases in between. The CDR3 sequence is 15 residues long. Per germline, CDR1 KGHSH and CDR2 LQKENI. Written as DNA, the CDR3 is TGTGCCAGCTCACCACCGGGCAGGGCGGACACTGAAGCTTTCTTT. As protein: CASSPPGRADTEAFF.

The chain is built from TRBV3-1 (or the pseudogene TRBV3-2) and TRBJ1-1; 8 bases fit TRBD1. Germline V CDR1 and CDR2: LGHDT, YNNKEL (reference sequence). V lost 0 bases, J lost 5 bases, and 8 bases stayed unmatched. This CDR3 contains 16 residues. CDR3 sequence reads: CASSQDRFRGQTEAFF. In nucleotides, the CDR3 is TGTGCCAGCAGCCAAGATAGGTTCAGGGGGCAAACTGAAGCTTTCTTT.

The chain has TRBV28 and TRBJ1-1, with 8 nucleotides matching TRBD1. V trimming: 7 bases; J trimming: 1 base; junction bases outside the gene matches: 5. The CDR3 sequence is 14 residues long. Per the germline V gene, CDR1 is MDHEN and CDR2 is SYDVKM. DNA for the CDR3: TGTGCCAGCATTCTACAGGGGGGGAACACTGAAGCTTTCTTT. Amino acid sequence: CASILQGGNTEAFF.

The chain has TRBV27 and TRBJ2-2, with D possibly matching TRBD1 (6 bases). CDR1 is MNHEY and CDR2 is SMNVEV in the germline V gene (reference sequence). The V end was cut by 6 bases, the J end by 2 bases, with 13 bases between. The CDR3 contains 15 residues. The CDR3, as DNA: TGTGCCAGCAGGTCAGGGGCCAAAAACACCGGGGAGCTGTTTTTT. Translation gives CASRSGAKNTGELFF.

This chain joins TRBV6-5 and TRBJ2-7; perhaps TRBD2 as D (5 bases). Trimming took off 2 bases at V and 4 bases at J, with 12 bases between the two ends. The CDR3 covers 14 residues. Germline loops: CDR1 MNHEY, CDR2 SVGAGI. CDR3 in amino acids: CASSYRGSPYEQYF. CDR3 coding DNA: TGTGCCAGCAGTTACCGGGGAAGCCCGTACGAGCAGTACTTC.

The chain is built from TRBV5-1 and TRBJ1-2, with 7 positions matching TRBD1. The germline gives CDR1 SGHRS, CDR2 YFSETQ. J was trimmed by 2 bases and V by 4 bases; bases with no gene match: 11. This CDR3 spans 16 amino acids. The CDR3 coding sequence is TGCGCCAGCAGCGAGGGGGCAGGGAACTCCAACTATGGCTACACCTTC. It is translated as CASSEGAGNSNYGYTF.

The chain carries TRBV2 and TRBJ2-7; the D is unclear. This CDR3 has 15 amino acids. V was pared by 8 bases and J by 6 bases, with 23 bases between. Germline V CDR1 and CDR2: SNHLY, FYNNEI. DNA for the CDR3: TGTGCCAGCTCGGAGTCGGCGGTGAATGGCGGCGAGCAGTACTTC. It translates to CASSESAVNGGEQYF. The full variable domain, completed using reference TRBV2 and TRBJ2-7, is EPEVTQTPSHQVTQMGQEVILRCVPISNHLYFYWYRQILGQKVEFLVSFYNNEISEKSEIFDDQFSVERPDGSNFTLKIRSTKLEDSAMYFCASSESAVNGGEQYFGPGTRLTVT.

This clone was recorded a few times. This chain uses TRBV19 with TRBJ1-5; D uncertain. Trimming took 4 bases from V and 4 from J, leaving 11 bases between them. CDR1 and CDR2 from the germline V gene are LNHDA and SQIVND (reference sequence). CDR3 size: 14 residues. CDR3 nucleotides: TGTGCCAGTAGTAATTTCCAGAAGAATCAGCCCCAGCATTTT. Its translation: CASSNFQKNQPQHF.

The chain employs TRBV29-1 and TRBJ2-1; 13 nucleotides line up with TRBD2. Per the germline V gene, CDR1 is SQVTM and CDR2 is ANQGSEA. J gave up 0 bases and V 8 bases, and 10 bases lay outside the gene matches. The CDR3 spans 17 residues. The CDR3 coding sequence is TGCAGCACCCGGACTAGCGGGGGTCACAGCTCCTACAATGAGCAGTTCTTC. This gives the protein CSTRTSGGHSSYNEQFF.

The chain is built from TRBV6-5 and TRBJ1-5; 8 bases line up with TRBD1. The CDR3 covers 16 residues. CDR1 is MNHEY, CDR2 SVGAGI, per germline. With V trimmed by 4 bases and J by 6 bases, 11 bases remained unmatched. The CDR3 nucleotides are TGTGCCAGCAGTTTAGACCGGACAGGGCTGTCTCAGCCCCAGCATTTT. Protein: CASSLDRTGLSQPQHF.

The count of this clone is one. The DNA for the CDR3 is TGTGCCGGAGGGAGAAACTCCTACGAGCAGTACTTC. Translating it yields CAGGRNSYEQYF. This chain uses TRBV2 with TRBJ2-7, with D possibly being TRBD2 (6 bases). Germline assignment: CDR1 SNHLY and CDR2 FYNNEI. V shed 11 bases and J shed 0 bases, with 11 bases lying between them. The CDR3 spans 12 residues.

The rearrangement joins TRBV6-6 to TRBJ1-5; 7 bases are a match to TRBD1. The CDR3 has 15 residues. Germline-derived CDR1 and CDR2 are MNHNY and SVGAGI (reference sequence). V trimming: 0 bases; J trimming: 3 bases; junction bases outside the gene matches: 2. In DNA, the CDR3 is TGTGCCAGCAGTTACTCAGGGGGCCCCAATCAGCCCCAGCATTTT. Protein product: CASSYSGGPNQPQHF.

This chain's CDR3 is CASSMRGSYEQYF. The CDR3 DNA follows: TGTGCCAGTAGTATGCGGGGTTCCTACGAGCAGTACTTC. The chain couples TRBV19 to TRBJ2-7, with D maybe TRBD2 (6 bases). This CDR3 has 13 residues. Germline CDR1 is LNHDA and CDR2 is SQIVND (reference sequence). V lost 3 bases and J lost 1, with 7 bases in between.

V and J are TRBV7-9 and TRBJ2-7; D is possibly TRBD1 (6 bases). This CDR3 region has 12 residues. V lost 2 bases and J lost 6, with 8 bases in between. Germline-derived CDR1 and CDR2 are SEHNR and FQNEAQ (reference sequence). The CDR3 is CASSLTGSEQYF. The CDR3 DNA reads TGTGCCAGCAGCTTAACAGGGAGCGAGCAGTACTTC.

V gene TRBV5-8 combines with J gene TRBJ1-5; 7 nucleotides agree with TRBD1. Trimming removed 4 bases from V and 4 bases from J; junction bases left unmatched: 8. Germline lookup yields CDR1 SGHTS and CDR2 YDEGEE. CDR3 length: 15 residues. The CDR3 nucleotides are TGTGCCAGCAGCCCCTGGGCAGGGGGTAATCAGCCCCAGCATTTT. It yields the protein CASSPWAGGNQPQHF.

The chain combines TRBV29-1 with TRBJ2-7, with TRBD1 matching 7 bases. The CDR3 sequence is 12 residues long. Germline-derived CDR1 and CDR2 are SQVTM and ANQGSEA. Trimming removed 5 bases from V and 9 bases from J; junction bases left unmatched: 10. The CDR3 reads CSVLQGPSGQYF. The CDR3 bases are TGCAGCGTTCTACAGGGGCCCTCTGGGCAGTACTTC.

The chain employs TRBV28 and TRBJ2-2, with D maybe TRBD1 (6 bases). Between the trimmed V and J ends, which lost 7 bases and 5 bases, there was a span of 11 bases. The CDR3 runs 13 residues. Germline V gene data show CDR1 as MDHEN and CDR2 as SYDVKM. In DNA, the CDR3 is TGTGCCAGCAACAGGGATACGACCGGGGAGCTGTTTTTT. Encoded protein: CASNRDTTGELFF.

V is TRBV3-1 (or the pseudogene TRBV3-2) and J is TRBJ1-5; 8 bases map to TRBD1. The CDR3 is made up of 13 amino acids. Trimming cost V 7 bases and J 7 bases; bases outside gene matches: 6. The germline V gene has CDR1 LGHDT and CDR2 YNNKEL (reference sequence). CDR3 protein: CASTQGQGQPQHF. CDR3 sequence (DNA): TGTGCCAGCACTCAAGGACAGGGCCAGCCCCAGCATTTT.